This note documents a single TCR beta chain sequence. Antigen: not known. MiXCR was run by TCRdb on the 5' RACE reads, yielding one entry per CDR3 protein. The sample carries roughly 500,000 distinct CDR3 sequences, over 15% recorded once. This specimen belongs to a study of T cells after yellow fever vaccination. General study points: Only a minor proportion of clonotypes was detected across both CD4 and CD8 compartments. At approximately 95% for CD4 and 88% for CD8, most primary-vaccination clones showed up again after the booster. It was the secondary response that reached its peak faster, day 5 versus 15, but it was weaker.

Germline V CDR1 and CDR2: ENHRY, SYGVKD. The V and J ends lost 10 bases and 8 bases respectively, with 14 bases between them. This CDR3 has 12 amino acids. The rearrangement uses TRBV10-3 and TRBJ2-2; D unresolved. The clonotype originates from a man between 25 and 39 years old who received the YFV17D yellow fever vaccine. The sequences come from PBMCs, collected 15 days after the yellow fever booster vaccination. CDR3 loop: CATDIGSGELFF. The CDR3 DNA sequence: TGTGCCACTGATATTGGGTCGGGGGAGCTGTTTTTT.